This is a list of T cell receptor beta chains from one sample in a study of blood T cell repertoires in COVID-19. Produced via immunoSEQ multiplex PCR; TCRdb's table is partial and in-frame only. Of fewer than 350,000 clones in the sample, about 85% were seen once. The sequenced material came from PBMCs or T cells enriched from blood (not recorded which). These receptors all come from a woman aged 30 to 39 who had been exposed to COVID-19. The CDR3 runs from the conserved cysteine through the conserved F or W. A D gene is named only where the DNA matches it firmly. Not all rows give a size; the values are once, few, many and, for expanded clones, a class.

clone size | D gene | J gene | V gene | CDR3 DNA | CDR3 protein
. | TRBD1 | TRBJ2-7 | TRBV7-3 | TGTGCCAGCAGCTTAGGACCCGGACAGGGGTCCCACGAGCAGTACTTC | CASSLGPGQGSHEQYF
. | TRBD1 | TRBJ2-7 | TRBV18 | TGTGCCAGCTCGGCCGGGACAGGGTCAATCTACGAGCAGTACTTC | CASSAGTGSIYEQYF
. | . | TRBJ1-6 | TRBV12-5 | TGTGCTAGTGGTTTGGTAACAGGAGTTAATTCACCCCTCCACTTT | CASGLVTGVNSPLHF
. | . | TRBJ1-1 | TRBV4-1 | TGCGCCAGCAGCCAAGTTCCGGGGAACACTGAAGCTTTCTTT | CASSQVPGNTEAFF
. | TRBD1 | TRBJ2-7 | TRBV7-9 | TGTGCCAGCAGCCCCGGGACAGGGGGCAGCGAGCAGTACTTC | CASSPGTGGSEQYF
. | . | TRBJ2-5 | TRBV9 | TGTGCCAGCAGCGCGGGGGGCGGGAGAGAGACCCAGTACTTC | CASSAGGGRETQYF
few | . | TRBJ2-2 | TRBV7-3 | TGTGCCAGCAGCTCGACCGCGGCCGGGGAGCTGTTTTTT | CASSSTAAGELFF
. | . | TRBJ2-5 | TRBV5-6 | TGTGCCAGCAGCTTACAGGAGACCCAAGAGACCCAGTACTTC | CASSLQETQETQYF
. | . | TRBJ2-5 | TRBV28 | TGTGCCAGCAGTTTCGTAGCGGACCACCAAGAGACCCAGTACTTC | CASSFVADHQETQYF
. | . | TRBJ2-7 | TRBV28 | TGTGCCAGCAGTTTAGCGGGACGACGGGACGAGCAGTACTTC | CASSLAGRRDEQYF
. | . | TRBJ1-5 | TRBV30 | TGTGCCTGGAACCCGCGGGGAGATCAGCCCCAGCATTTT | CAWNPRGDQPQHF
. | TRBD2 | TRBJ2-7 | TRBV19 | TGTGCCAGTAGTTTTAGCGGGAGTGCGTACGAGCAGTACTTC | CASSFSGSAYEQYF
. | . | TRBJ1-2 | TRBV7-9 | TGTGCCAGCAGCCCGCGGGAAGGGGTCGCTAACTATGGCTACACCTTC | CASSPREGVANYGYTF
few | TRBD1 | TRBJ2-1 | TRBV4-3 | TGCGCCAGCAGCCAAGAGACAGGGGGCTACAATGAGCAGTTCTTC | CASSQETGGYNEQFF
. | TRBD2 | TRBJ2-3 | TRBV5-4 | TGTGCCAGCAGCTCCTGGGTGGCGGGGGGCACAGATACGCAGTATTTT | CASSSWVAGGTDTQYF
. | TRBD2 | TRBJ2-1 | TRBV4-2 | TGTGCCAGCAGCCCACTCCGAGGACTAGCGGGGGATACCTACAATGAGCAGTTCTTC | CASSPLRGLAGDTYNEQFF
. | . | TRBJ1-2 | TRBV12-3/TRBV12-4 | TGTGCCAGCAGTTTAGGTAGAGACTATGGCTACACCTTC | CASSLGRDYGYTF
few | TRBD2 | TRBJ2-5 | TRBV7-2 | TGTGCCAGCAGCTTAAGGAGTCTAGCGGCGAACCAAGAGACCCAGTACTTC | CASSLRSLAANQETQYF
. | TRBD1 | TRBJ2-3 | TRBV29-1 | TGCAGCGTTCGTAGACAGGGGGCGGATACGCAGTATTTT | CSVRRQGADTQYF
. | TRBD1 | TRBJ1-5 | TRBV6-5 | TGTGCCAGCAGTTGGCAGGGGGGCCAGCCCCAGCATTTT | CASSWQGGQPQHF
. | . | TRBJ2-7 | TRBV5-1 | TGCGCCAGCAGCCTGGGGATAGGGGTTACCTACGAGCAGTACTTC | CASSLGIGVTYEQYF
few | . | TRBJ1-5 | TRBV28 | TGTGCCCACAACGTCGGTCAGGGTCTTGACAATCAGCCCCAGCATTTT | CAHNVGQGLDNQPQHF
few | . | TRBJ2-3 | TRBV25-1 | TGTGCCAGCGGGGCCGGGGGAAATACGCAGTATTTT | CASGAGGNTQYF
. | . | TRBJ2-6 | TRBV5-4 | TGTGCCAGCAGCTTGGCCGGAGCTTTAGGGGCCAACGTCCTGACTTTC | CASSLAGALGANVLTF
. | . | TRBJ2-1 | TRBV7-9 | TGTGCCAGCACTTCCAGAGCACTCGGGTACAATGAGCAGTTCTTC | CASTSRALGYNEQFF
. | TRBD1 | TRBJ1-3 | TRBV3-1/TRBV3-2 | TGTGCCAGCAGCCAAGCAGGACAGGCTAGCGGAAACACCATATATTTT | CASSQAGQASGNTIYF
. | TRBD2 | TRBJ2-1 | TRBV11-3 | TGTGCCAGCAGCTTAGATTGCGGGAGCCTTTGGAATGAGCAGTTCTTC | CASSLDCGSLWNEQFF
. | TRBD2 | TRBJ2-2 | TRBV28 | TGTGCCAGCAGTCTAGCGGTAACCGGGGAGCTGTTTTTT | CASSLAVTGELFF
. | . | TRBJ2-7 | TRBV5-1 | TGCGCCAGCAGCTTGGGTCAGTCCTACGAGCAGTACTTC | CASSLGQSYEQYF
. | . | TRBJ1-5 | TRBV5-6 | TGTGCCAGCAGCTTGGCAATTGGGCCTAGCAATCAGCCCCAGCATTTT | CASSLAIGPSNQPQHF
. | TRBD1 | TRBJ2-5 | TRBV5-1 | TGCGCCAGCAGCCCCGGTCAGGGGGAAGAGACCCAGTACTTC | CASSPGQGEETQYF
once | . | TRBJ1-2 | TRBV5-1 | TGCGCCAGCAGAAGACAGGAAGGGTCGGATGGCTACACCTTC | CASRRQEGSDGYTF
. | TRBD1 | TRBJ1-2 | TRBV11-2 | TGTGCCAGCAGATCGACAGGGGCCGGATACTACACCTTC | CASRSTGAGYYTF
. | . | TRBJ2-7 | TRBV7-8 | TGTGCCAGCAGCTACAGACAGTCCTACGAGCAGTACTTC | CASSYRQSYEQYF
. | TRBD2 | TRBJ2-3 | TRBV3-1/TRBV3-2 | TGTGCCAGCAGCCATTCGGAGCGGGGGGGCACAGATACGCAGTATTTT | CASSHSERGGTDTQYF
few | . | TRBJ1-1 | TRBV5-1 | TGCGCCAGCAGCTTGGCAGGGTTTGCTTTCTTT | CASSLAGFAFF
. | . | TRBJ1-2 | TRBV30 | TGTGCCTGGAGTCGAGGCTCTGGCTACACCTTC | CAWSRGSGYTF
. | TRBD2 | TRBJ2-7 | TRBV28 | TGTGCCAGCAGTTTCCAAGGGAGGGGTTTGGAGCAGTACTTC | CASSFQGRGLEQYF
. | . | TRBJ1-5 | TRBV27 | TGTGCCAGCCTACCCAGCAGGGGCTATAGCAATCAGCCCCAGCATTTT | CASLPSRGYSNQPQHF
. | . | TRBJ1-2 | TRBV12-3/TRBV12-4 | TGTGCCAGCAGAGAAGACAGTCTCTATGGCTACACCTTC | CASREDSLYGYTF
. | TRBD1 | TRBJ2-7 | TRBV27 | TGTGCCAGCAAGGGACAGCGGTGGGGTGAGCAGTACTTC | CASKGQRWGEQYF
. | TRBD1 | TRBJ1-2 | TRBV14 | TGTGCCAGCAGCGAACGGACAGGGATGTCCGGCTACACCTTC | CASSERTGMSGYTF
. | TRBD1 | TRBJ2-7 | TRBV4-3 | TGCGCCAGCAGCCAGACATTGGGGAGGATGGGACAGGGCTCGTACGAGCAGTACTTC | CASSQTLGRMGQGSYEQYF
. | . | TRBJ1-4 | TRBV9 | TGTGCCAGCAGCGTAGATGGGACAAATAATGAAAAACTGTTTTTT | CASSVDGTNNEKLFF
. | . | TRBJ2-7 | TRBV15 | TGTGCCACCAGCAGAGACAGGGTCGGGTACGAGCAGTACTTC | CATSRDRVGYEQYF
. | . | TRBJ1-4 | TRBV3-1/TRBV3-2 | TGTGCCAGCAGCCCGGGGGTAGGAACTAATGAAAAACTGTTTTTT | CASSPGVGTNEKLFF
. | . | TRBJ1-2 | TRBV7-8 | TGTGCCAGCAGCTCCGTAGCCGGAGGAGGCTATGGCTACACCTTC | CASSSVAGGGYGYTF
. | . | TRBJ2-3 | TRBV6-4 | TGTGCCAGCAGTGACGAGATCTCCTTTAGCGCAGATACGCAGTATTTT | CASSDEISFSADTQYF
few | . | TRBJ1-5 | TRBV2 | TGTGCCAGCAGAAGATGGGGACAACGCTCGTCCCAGCCCCAGCATTTT | CASRRWGQRSSQPQHF
. | . | TRBJ1-4 | TRBV3-1/TRBV3-2 | TGTGCCAGCAGCCAAGATGACCAGGGGTCTAATGAAAAACTGTTTTTT | CASSQDDQGSNEKLFF
. | TRBD1 | TRBJ1-5 | TRBV30 | TGTGCCTGGAGTGCCGGACAGGGTCACAATCAGCCCCAGCATTTT | CAWSAGQGHNQPQHF
. | TRBD2 | TRBJ2-1 | TRBV27 | TGTGCCAGCAGTTTAGGACTAGCGGGAGTTGATGAGCAGTTCTTC | CASSLGLAGVDEQFF
. | . | TRBJ1-2 | TRBV28 | TGTGCCAGCAGTTTGGGGCAGAACTATGGCTACACCTTC | CASSLGQNYGYTF